Below are 21 T cell receptor beta chains sequenced from a single sample in a study of blood T cells in healthy people across ages. Next came a second PCR, run for about 6 to 12 cycles, which used a sample-barcoded 5' primer along with a J-beta primer mix. One entry per CDR3 protein, called by TCRdb with MiXCR from the 5' RACE reads. The sample carries about 650,000 distinct CDR3 sequences, about 30% recorded once. Material: blood. The receptors shown here come from an elderly woman in good health.

Notes on this clonotype: A much more abundant neighbour one base away suggests this may be a read error. This rearrangement joins TRBV7-2 to TRBJ2-5; tentatively, D is TRBD2 (6 bases). The ends were cut back, 6 bases at V and 11 bases at J, with 25 bases in the middle. The germline gives CDR1 SGHTA, CDR2 FQGNSA. The CDR3 is 15 amino acids. CDR3 loop: CASRVSRGPLNEQYF. In DNA form, the CDR3 reads TGTGCCAGCAGGGTCTCGCGGGGACCTCTCAATGAGCAGTACTTC.

This clonotype was found many times. The chain employs TRBV4-2 and TRBJ1-1, with 7 bases matching TRBD1. The CDR3 consists of 18 residues. V dropped 1 base and J dropped 2; count of bases not matched to a gene: 13. From germline, CDR1 is LGHNA and CDR2 YNFKEQ. CDR3 sequence reads: CASSQVGGGGPKNTEAFF. CDR3 bases: TGTGCCAGCAGCCAAGTTGGGGGAGGGGGCCCAAAAAACACTGAAGCTTTCTTT.

This clonotype has at least ten counts. The V and J genes are TRBV14 and TRBJ2-3; D gene ambiguous. Germline CDR1 reads SGHDN; CDR2 reads FVKESK. This CDR3 contains 15 residues. Trimming cost V 1 base and J 0 bases, with 8 bases left between them. This CDR3 is CASSQGAPSTDTQYF. Here the CDR3 DNA reads TGTGCCAGCAGCCAAGGGGCCCCTAGCACAGATACGCAGTATTTT. Full variable domain (remainder filled in from reference TRBV14 and TRBJ2-3): EAGVTQFPSHSVIEKGQTVTLRCDPISGHDNLYWYRRVMGKEIKFLLHFVKESKQDESGMPNNRFLAERTGGTYSTLKVQPAELEDSGVYFCASSQGAPSTDTQYFGPGTRLTVL.

This clonotype was detected many times. The V and J genes are TRBV5-1 and TRBJ2-1; 7 bases are a match to TRBD2. Germline values: CDR1 SGHRS, CDR2 YFSETQ. V lost 2 bases, J lost 6 bases, and 11 bases stayed unmatched. The CDR3 contains 16 residues. The CDR3 reads CASSLQLTGGPNEQFF. Written as DNA, the CDR3 is TGCGCCAGCAGCTTACAATTAACGGGGGGACCCAATGAGCAGTTCTTC.

This clonotype was recorded once. One end of the junction is discordant with germline, which a read error may explain. The gene calls are TRBV20-1 and TRBJ2-1, with D hard to call. Germline V lookup: CDR1 DFQATT, CDR2 SNEGSKA (reference sequence). The CDR3 extends over 12 amino acids. The CDR3 protein is CRAMVRYNEQFF. The CDR3 DNA follows: TGCAGGGCTATGGTTCGTTACAATGAGCAGTTCTTC.

In its sample, this clonotype was seen many times. This chain connects TRBV4-3 to TRBJ2-1; the D is unclear. Germline V gene sequence: CDR1 LGHNA, CDR2 YSLEER. The germline V and J ends were trimmed by 1 base and 3 bases, with 10 bases remaining between them. The CDR3 loop spans 15 amino acids. As DNA, the CDR3 is TGCGCCAGCAGCCAAGGTAACGGCGGCTACAATGAGCAGTTCTTC. This encodes CASSQGNGGYNEQFF.

There are many counts of this clonotype. The rearrangement joins TRBV9 to TRBJ2-1; D ambiguous. From germline, CDR1 is SGDLS and CDR2 YYNGEE. Trimming left V 2 bases short and J 5 bases short, with 5 bases between. The CDR3 length is 12 residues. In nucleotides, the CDR3 is TGTGCCAGCAGCGTTGTTAACAATGAGCAGTTCTTC. Protein: CASSVVNNEQFF.

Points on this clonotype: This clone may be a read error of a much larger clone one base away. The chain joins TRBV12-3 or TRBV12-4 to TRBJ2-5; 7 positions match TRBD2. The CDR3 loop spans 15 amino acids. This chain's CDR3 is CAGSRRGERPETQYF. The CDR3 nucleotides read TGTGCCGGCAGCCGTCGGGGGGAGAGACCAGAGACCCAGTACTTC.

The CDR3 bases are TGTGCCAGCAGTGACTCGGACAACTCTGGGGCCAACGTCCTGACTTTC. Protein sequence: CASSDSDNSGANVLTF. The rearrangement joins TRBV6-4 to TRBJ2-6, with TRBD1 as a possible D gene (5 bases). Germline-derived CDR1 and CDR2 are MRHNA and SNTAGT. V dropped 0 bases and J dropped 0 bases, with 6 bases sitting between them. This CDR3 region has 16 residues.

A single count supports this clonotype. Since a much larger clone is just one base distant, this may be a read error. The chain uses TRBV20-1 and TRBJ2-1; D tentatively fits TRBD1 or TRBD2 (5 bases each). The germline V gene encodes CDR1 DFQATT and CDR2 SNEGSKA (reference sequence). The germline V and J ends were trimmed by 3 bases and 6 bases, with 9 bases remaining between them. The CDR3 extends over 12 amino acids. CDR3 sequence: CSARVGVNEQFF. CDR3 DNA sequence: TGCAGTGCTAGGGTGGGGGTCAATGAGCAGTTCTTC.

This clonotype was seen at least ten times. V gene TRBV3-1 combines with J gene TRBJ2-7, with D possibly TRBD2 on 5 matching bases. Germline CDR1 and CDR2: LGHDT and YNNKEL (reference sequence). This CDR3 is 15 amino acids long. V was clipped by 4 bases and J by 2 bases, with 15 bases between them. CDR3 nucleotides: TGTGCCAGCAGCCCGTACGGACTTAATGCCTACGAGCAGTACTTC. This gives the protein CASSPYGLNAYEQYF.

The rearrangement links TRBV5-6 to TRBJ2-1, with D tentatively TRBD1 or TRBD2 (5 bases each). V gave up 3 bases and J gave up 7 bases, with 17 bases separating them. CDR1 SGHDT and CDR2 YYEEEE come from the germline V gene. This CDR3 is built from 15 residues. The CDR3 DNA sequence: TGTGCCAGCAGCTCGGTGGCAGGGAGTGGGAATGAGCAGTTCTTC. Amino acid sequence: CASSSVAGSGNEQFF.

To note about this clonotype: Since a much larger clone is just one base distant, this may be a read error. V and J are TRBV7-9 and TRBJ2-1, with 9 bases fitting TRBD2. The DNA matches TRBJ2-7 better at its end, which makes the J call doubtful. Per germline, CDR1 SEHNR and CDR2 FQNEAQ (reference sequence). This CDR3 has 15 amino acids. This CDR3 reads CASSSSGRSYNEQYF. CDR3 DNA: TGTGCCAGCAGCTCAAGCGGGAGGAGCTACAATGAGCAGTACTTC.

This clonotype came up many times. The J gene is TRBJ2-1, the V gene TRBV9; D call uncertain. The CDR3 loop spans 15 amino acids. V was trimmed by 0 bases and J by 3 bases, leaving 10 bases between them. Germline-derived CDR1 and CDR2 are SGDLS and YYNGEE. The CDR3 spells CASSVETAYYNEQFF. The CDR3, as DNA: TGTGCCAGCAGCGTAGAAACGGCCTACTACAATGAGCAGTTCTTC. Together with reference TRBV9 and TRBJ2-1, the CDR3 gives the full variable domain: DSGVTQTPKHLITATGQRVTLRCSPRSGDLSVYWYQQSLDQGLQFLIQYYNGEERAKGNILERFSAQQFPDLHSELNLSSLELGDSALYFCASSVETAYYNEQFFGPGTRLTVL.

This clonotype was seen just once. This chain joins TRBV20-1 and TRBJ2-5; D ambiguous. The DNA end is a closer match to TRBJ2-7, so the J assignment may be wrong. Germline V gene lookup returns CDR1 DFQATT and CDR2 SNEGSKA (reference sequence). The CDR3 is 12 amino acids. The DNA of the CDR3 is TGCAGTGCTGATACTGACGGATACGAGCAGTACTTC. Its protein product is CSADTDGYEQYF.

This clonotype was picked up many times. The chain recombines TRBV6-2 or TRBV6-3 with TRBJ1-6, with a tentative D call TRBD1 (5 bases). The germline V gene encodes CDR1 MNHEY and CDR2 SVGEGT. Trimming took off 5 bases at V and 1 base at J, with 18 bases between the two ends. This CDR3 is 18 amino acids long. The CDR3 spells CASSLPQGIGSYNSPLHF. The CDR3, as DNA: TGTGCCAGCAGTCTACCGCAGGGAATTGGTTCCTATAATTCACCCCTCCACTTT.

As for this clonotype: A single base separates this from a much larger clone, so it may be a read error. This chain joins TRBV11-2 and TRBJ1-2; unclear D gene. This CDR3 is built from 12 residues. Per germline, CDR1 SGHAT and CDR2 FQNNGV. CDR3 amino acids: CTSSLDHYGYTF. CDR3 sequence (DNA): TGTACCAGCAGCTTAGACCACTATGGCTACACCTTC.

For this clonotype: A much bigger clone sits one base away, suggesting this may be a read error. The rearrangement links TRBV5-4 to TRBJ2-1; the D call may be TRBD1 or TRBD2 (5 bases each). The germline V gene encodes CDR1 SGHNT and CDR2 YYREEE (reference sequence). Deletions cut 0 bases from V and 6 bases from J, with 22 bases between. The CDR3 has 18 residues. The CDR3 DNA sequence: TGTGCCAGCAGCTTGGCGCATATTGCCGGGGCCTCCCGCAATGAGCAGTTCTTC. The encoded protein is CASSLAHIAGASRNEQFF.

Ten or more counts support this clonotype. The V gene is TRBV24-1, the J gene TRBJ2-6; TRBD1 might be the D (6 bases). V lost 3 bases and J 1 base, leaving 9 bases between the germline ends. This CDR3 is built from 16 residues. CDR1 and CDR2 from the germline V gene are KGHDR and SFDVKD. CDR3 amino acids: CATSDPTGSGANVLTF. CDR3 DNA: TGTGCCACCAGTGATCCGACAGGTTCTGGGGCCAACGTCCTGACTTTC.

This clonotype was recorded at least ten times. This sequence joins TRBV5-1 and TRBJ2-7; 8 bases are a match to TRBD1. V dropped 2 bases and J dropped 3; count of bases not matched to a gene: 1. The CDR3 consists of 13 residues. CDR1 and CDR2 from the germline V gene are SGHRS and YFSETQ. The CDR3 here is CASSFGTGYEQYF. The CDR3 DNA sequence: TGCGCCAGCAGCTTCGGGACAGGCTACGAGCAGTACTTC.

Only one count was recorded for this clonotype. The genes are TRBV29-1 and TRBJ2-7, with 8 bases identical to TRBD1. The tail of the sequence fits TRBJ2-5 better, so the J call may be wrong. There are 13 residues in the CDR3. Looked up from germline, CDR1 is SQVTM and CDR2 is ANQGSEA. The CDR3 loop is CSVDGQGSETQYF. As DNA, the CDR3 is TGCAGCGTAGATGGACAGGGATCAGAGACCCAGTACTTC.